The 27 T cell receptor beta chains reported below all come from one sample, sequenced in a study of CD8 T cells in ankylosing spondylitis. TCRdb analysed the 5' RACE reads with MiXCR anew, one entry per CDR3 protein. The table has fewer than 250,000 distinct CDR3 sequences, 8% to 11% seen once. Specimen: blood, either unsorted or a sorted T cell fraction (not recorded which). The source of these receptors is a male donor with ankylosing spondylitis or in good health (not recorded which).

This clonotype has a handful of counts. The genes are TRBV6-5 and TRBJ2-7, with D possibly TRBD1 on 5 matching bases. The V end lost 0 bases, the J end lost 5 bases, and 20 bases lay between the germline ends. This CDR3 has 17 amino acids. Germline V CDR1 and CDR2: MNHEY, SVGAGI. CDR3 sequence reads: CASSYSSQGGFEDEQYF. The CDR3 DNA follows: TGTGCCAGCAGTTACTCGAGTCAGGGTGGGTTTGAGGACGAGCAGTACTTC.

This clonotype has ten or more counts. The chain uses TRBV7-9 and TRBJ1-1; D may be TRBD1 (6 bases). V was pared by 6 bases and J by 7 bases, with 18 bases between. Germline V gene lookup returns CDR1 SEHNR and CDR2 FQNEAQ (reference sequence). This CDR3 region has 14 residues. CDR3 sequence reads: CASRDSGVRGEAFF. DNA of the CDR3: TGTGCCAGCAGGGACAGCGGAGTACGGGGTGAAGCTTTCTTT.

This clonotype was counted only a few times. The chain recombines TRBV5-1 with TRBJ1-6, with D perhaps matching TRBD1 (5 bases). Germline V gives CDR1 SGHRS, CDR2 YFSETQ. The CDR3 runs 16 residues. The V gene lost 1 base and the J gene lost 5 bases, with 13 bases spanning the gap. Written as DNA, the CDR3 is TGCGCCAGCAGCTTGAGAGGGGCTGGAGATAATTCACCCCTCCACTTT. As protein: CASSLRGAGDNSPLHF.

This clonotype was found many times. This chain connects TRBV10-3 to TRBJ2-1; TRBD2 matches 8 bases. The trim removed 10 bases at V and 4 bases at J, leaving 6 bases unmatched. CDR1 is ENHRY, CDR2 SYGVKD, per germline. The CDR3 extends over 13 amino acids. The CDR3 DNA reads TGTGCCACCGGGACTAGTTCTTACAATGAGCAGTTCTTC. Encoded protein: CATGTSSYNEQFF.

The rearrangement links TRBV7-2 to TRBJ2-3; 10 positions match TRBD2. The V and J ends lost 5 bases and 6 bases, in that order; junction bases with no gene match: 8. The CDR3 loop spans 15 amino acids. The V gene's germline CDR1 is SGHTA and CDR2 FQGNSA. CDR3 protein: CASSPPSGSQDTQYF. The CDR3 DNA follows: TGTGCCAGCAGCCCGCCTAGCGGGAGCCAGGATACGCAGTATTTT. Complete variable domain (other parts from reference TRBV7-2 and TRBJ2-3): GAGVSQSPSNKVTEKGKDVELRCDPISGHTALYWYRQSLGQGLEFLIYFQGNSAPDKSGLPSDRFSAERTGGSVSTLTIQRTQQEDSAVYLCASSPPSGSQDTQYFGPGTRLTVL.

This clonotype was seen at least ten times. This CDR3 is CASSRGDFGLAGGNEQFF. Here the CDR3 DNA reads TGTGCCAGCAGCAGAGGGGACTTCGGACTAGCGGGAGGCAATGAGCAGTTCTTC. V usage is TRBV11-1 and J usage is TRBJ2-1; TRBD2 matches at 14 bases. This CDR3 has 18 amino acids. With V trimmed by 5 bases and J by 6 bases, 12 bases remained unmatched. Germline values: CDR1 SGHAT, CDR2 FQDESV (reference sequence).

At least ten counts were recorded for this clonotype. V and J are TRBV7-2 and TRBJ2-7; D perhaps matches TRBD1 (6 bases). The V gene's germline CDR1 is SGHTA and CDR2 FQGNSA. The CDR3 runs to 15 residues. Trimming took off 5 bases at V and 2 bases at J, with 16 bases between the two ends. CDR3 residues: CASSTDSGTPYEQYF. CDR3 in DNA: TGTGCCAGCAGCACTGACTCCGGGACACCCTACGAGCAGTACTTC. The full variable domain, rest sourced from reference TRBV7-2 and TRBJ2-7, is GAGVSQSPSNKVTEKGKDVELRCDPISGHTALYWYRQSLGQGLEFLIYFQGNSAPDKSGLPSDRFSAERTGGSVSTLTIQRTQQEDSAVYLCASSTDSGTPYEQYFGPGTRLTVT.

This clonotype has just a few counts. The chain couples TRBV4-1 to TRBJ1-1; D is unclear. Germline CDR1 and CDR2: MGHRA and YSYEKL. V lost 7 bases and J 6 bases, leaving 18 bases between the germline ends. This CDR3 region has 14 residues. CDR3 region: CASTPVERNAEAFF. In nucleotides, the CDR3 is TGCGCCAGCACCCCCGTTGAGCGAAACGCTGAAGCTTTCTTT.

This clonotype was found many times. The V call is TRBV5-1, the J call TRBJ1-4, with 7 bases lining up with TRBD1. V trimming: 0 bases; J trimming: 8 bases; junction bases outside the gene matches: 4. Looked up from germline, CDR1 is SGHRS and CDR2 is YFSETQ. The CDR3 sequence is 14 residues long. The CDR3 loop is CASSLDRGGEKLFF. The CDR3 coding sequence is TGCGCCAGCAGCTTGGACAGGGGAGGGGAAAAACTGTTTTTT.

V and J are TRBV20-1 and TRBJ2-3; possible D gene TRBD2, 5 bases. The V gene's germline CDR1 is DFQATT and CDR2 SNEGSKA (reference sequence). V was shortened by 8 bases and J by 5 bases, with 11 bases between the two germline ends. The CDR3 consists of 11 residues. In DNA form, the CDR3 reads TGCAGTCCCTCCGGAGGAGATACGCAGTATTTT. This encodes CSPSGGDTQYF.

This clonotype was seen ten or more times. This chain uses TRBV5-1 with TRBJ2-7; D remains unclear. V dropped 5 bases and J dropped 0 bases, with 12 bases sitting between them. Germline V lookup: CDR1 SGHRS, CDR2 YFSETQ. There are 14 residues in the CDR3. The CDR3, as DNA: TGCGCCAGCAGTCAGATGACGGACTCCTACGAGCAGTACTTC. Protein sequence: CASSQMTDSYEQYF.

This clonotype was detected only once. The chain carries TRBV3-1 and TRBJ2-5; D unresolved. V lost 2 bases and J lost 5, with 9 bases in between. CDR1 and CDR2 from the germline V gene are LGHDT and YNNKEL (reference sequence). The CDR3 runs 13 residues. The CDR3 nucleotides are TGTGCCAGCAGCCAAAGCCCGCGGGAGACCCAGTACTTC. Amino acid sequence: CASSQSPRETQYF.

The chain employs TRBV5-1 and TRBJ2-7; D gene uncertain. CDR3 length: 14 residues. V lost 0 bases to trimming and J lost 2 bases, with 9 bases between them. Germline CDR1 is SGHRS and CDR2 is YFSETQ. In nucleotides, the CDR3 is TGCGCCAGCAGCTTGGTTTCCGTACCCTACGAGCAGTACTTC. This translates into CASSLVSVPYEQYF.

This clonotype was recorded many times. The chain is built from TRBV10-2 and TRBJ2-5, with D maybe TRBD2 (6 bases). The CDR3 runs to 15 residues. Trimming cost V 2 bases and J 0 bases, with 10 bases left between them. Per germline, CDR1 WSHSY and CDR2 SAAADI. The CDR3 nucleotides are TGCGCCAGCAGTGAGCCGGGGGTTGACCAAGAGACCCAGTACTTC. Translating gives CASSEPGVDQETQYF.

This clonotype appeared many times. The rearrangement uses TRBV6-2 or TRBV6-3 and TRBJ2-7; no clear D gene. Trimming removed 6 bases from V and 4 bases from J, with 13 bases in between. The CDR3 runs 13 residues. Germline V gene sequence: CDR1 MNHEY, CDR2 SVGEGT. CDR3 residues: CASRRRNDYEQYF. The CDR3 DNA reads TGTGCCAGCAGACGTCGAAACGATTACGAGCAGTACTTC.

This clonotype has a count of ten or more. The rearrangement links TRBV15 to TRBJ2-5; 7 bases fit TRBD2. With V trimmed by 4 bases and J by 2 bases, 7 bases remained unmatched. Germline CDR1 LNHNV, CDR2 YYDKDF (reference sequence). The CDR3 spans 15 residues. CDR3 amino acids: CATSKSWDYQETQYF. The CDR3 coding sequence is TGTGCCACCAGCAAGTCTTGGGACTATCAAGAGACCCAGTACTTC.

In its sample, this clonotype was seen many times. V and J are TRBV12-3 or TRBV12-4 and TRBJ2-1; D remains unclear. V lost 7 bases to trimming and J lost 5 bases, with 18 bases between them. The CDR3 spans 15 residues. The CDR3 protein is CASNLAPRLHNEQFF. The CDR3 DNA sequence: TGTGCCAGCAACCTGGCCCCCCGGCTCCACAATGAGCAGTTCTTC.

This clonotype came up many times. V and J are TRBV3-1 and TRBJ2-2, with D perhaps matching TRBD1 or TRBD2 (5 bases each). Trimming shortened V by 3 bases and J by 5 bases, and 16 bases separated the two germline ends. Germline values: CDR1 LGHDT, CDR2 YNNKEL (reference sequence). CDR3 size: 16 residues. CDR3 sequence: CASSHGPGRGTGELFF. CDR3 sequence (DNA): TGTGCCAGCAGCCATGGCCCAGGGAGAGGGACCGGGGAGCTGTTTTTT.

This clonotype was seen many times. The chain uses TRBV10-3 and TRBJ1-2, with unresolved D. The V end lost 0 bases, the J end lost 2 bases, and 7 bases lay between the germline ends. CDR3 length: 14 amino acids. Germline V gene data show CDR1 as ENHRY and CDR2 as SYGVKD. The CDR3 DNA follows: TGTGCCATCAGTGAGTCGATAGGGAACTATGGCTACACCTTC. This encodes CAISESIGNYGYTF.

The J gene is TRBJ2-2, the V gene TRBV10-2; D gene unclear. Trimming pared 7 bases from V and 6 bases from J, leaving 6 bases between. Looked up from germline, CDR1 is WSHSY and CDR2 is SAAADI. The CDR3 is 11 amino acids. This CDR3 is CASTRPGELFF. The CDR3 nucleotides are TGCGCCAGCACTCGGCCCGGGGAGCTGTTTTTT.

This clonotype was seen more than once but under ten times. The V call is TRBV6-1, the J call TRBJ2-6, with D hard to call. V was trimmed by 3 bases and J by 0 bases, leaving 6 bases between them. The CDR3 contains 15 residues. From germline, CDR1 is MNHNS and CDR2 SASEGT. The CDR3 DNA reads as TGTGCCAGCAGTGACGCCGTCTCTGGGGCCAACGTCCTGACTTTC. Residues: CASSDAVSGANVLTF.

This chain uses TRBV7-9 with TRBJ1-5; 8 bases are a match to TRBD1. CDR1 SEHNR and CDR2 FQNEAQ come from the germline V gene (reference sequence). The CDR3 length is 16 residues. Losses at the gene ends were 1 base for V and 7 bases for J; bases not matched to a gene: 9. CDR3 protein: CASSLVEGTGDQPQHF. CDR3 DNA: TGTGCCAGCAGCTTAGTGGAGGGGACAGGCGACCAGCCCCAGCATTTT.

This clonotype was seen ten or more times. This chain joins TRBV24-1 and TRBJ2-1; possible D gene TRBD1, 5 bases. The V end lost 2 bases, the J end lost 8 bases, and 12 bases lay between the germline ends. Looked up from germline, CDR1 is KGHDR and CDR2 is SFDVKD. The CDR3 runs to 14 residues. CDR3 in amino acids: CATSDSTQGHEQFF. The CDR3 bases are TGTGCCACCAGTGATTCTACTCAGGGCCATGAGCAGTTCTTC.

This clonotype turned up a few times. The V and J genes are TRBV29-1 and TRBJ1-1; D remains ambiguous. The CDR3 consists of 13 residues. Trimming left V 4 bases short and J 0 bases short, with 9 bases between. Per germline, CDR1 SQVTM and CDR2 ANQGSEA. CDR3 DNA: TGCAGCGTTGTTCGACTCATGAACACTGAAGCTTTCTTT. This codes for CSVVRLMNTEAFF.

Comment on this clonotype: Possible read error: a much larger clone is one base away. The chain is built from TRBV21-1 and TRBJ2-3. TRBV21-1 is classified as a pseudogene. The CDR3 contains 15 residues. The DNA for the CDR3 is TGTGCCAGCAGCCCGGACCACTTTAGCACAAATACGCAGTATTTT. It encodes CASSPDHFSTNTQYF.

This clonotype came up many times. The genes are TRBV7-3 and TRBJ2-1; 10 positions match TRBD2. The CDR3 loop spans 22 amino acids. V was pared by 5 bases and J by 7 bases, with 29 bases of the junction left unmatched. Germline CDR1 and CDR2: SGHTA and FQGTGA. The CDR3 bases are TGTGCCAGCAGCGAGGGGGCAGTCCTCCTGGTTGGTAGCGGGAGGAAGTATAATGAGCAGTTCTTC. It codes for CASSEGAVLLVGSGRKYNEQFF. Combining the CDR3 with reference TRBV7-3 and TRBJ2-1 gives the whole variable domain GAGVSQTPSNKVTEKGKYVELRCDPISGHTALYWYRQSLGQGPEFLIYFQGTGAADDSGLPNDRFFAVRPEGSVSTLKIQRTERGDSAVYLCASSEGAVLLVGSGRKYNEQFFGPGTRLTVL.

This clonotype was detected many times. The V gene is TRBV30, the J gene TRBJ2-5; D perhaps matches TRBD2 (6 bases). The germline V gene encodes CDR1 GTSNPN and CDR2 SVGIG (reference sequence). This CDR3 is 15 amino acids long. V shed 2 bases and J shed 4 bases, with 17 bases lying between them. The CDR3 DNA sequence: TGTGCCTGGAGTACGGAGGGACGGGGTGTAGAGACCCAGTACTTC. Translation gives CAWSTEGRGVETQYF.